This T cell receptor (beta chain) is from a study of blood T cells in healthy people across ages. This clonotype turned up a few times. Losses at the gene ends were 5 bases for V and 8 bases for J; bases not matched to a gene: 13. There are 15 residues in the CDR3. A sample-barcoded 5' primer and a J-beta primer mix were used in a second PCR of about 7 to 12 cycles. One entry per CDR3 protein, called by TCRdb with MiXCR from the 5' RACE reads. The sample consists of about 640,000 distinct CDR3 sequences, about 53% of them appearing once. Sequenced: blood. This clonotype was sampled from a man aged 55 to 70 in good health. The gene calls are TRBV12-3 or TRBV12-4 and TRBJ1-2; 8 bases line up with TRBD1. CDR3 amino acids: CASSPGGQAKGGYTF. The CDR3 DNA is TGTGCCAGCAGTCCGGGGGGACAGGCTAAAGGGGGCTACACCTTC.